Detailed here is one TCR beta chain. Its antigen is unknown. This sample was included in a study of cytomegalovirus exposure and HLA in healthy donors. Study findings and constraints: Later on, a genetic analysis was performed. It linked a missense variant in DCLRE1C with V- and J-gene trimming of TCR beta. In an earlier analysis, productive rearrangement rates for most beta V segments clustered near 87% or 30%. Sequencing artifact likely explains a cluster of highly shared sequence variants.

The PCR made use of 60 Vbeta and 13 Jbeta primers. Profiling relied on immunoSEQ multiplex PCR, and the TCRdb table lists in-frame clones only, not all of them. The data hold about 160,000 clones, with roughly 65% observed a single time. Germline lookup yields CDR1 SGHTA and CDR2 FQGNSA. V lost 1 base and J 4 bases, leaving 13 bases between the germline ends. The CDR3 length is 15 residues. Source material: PBMCs. V is TRBV7-2 and J is TRBJ1-1, with D uncertain. The receptor's source is a woman between 18 and 30 years old in good health and CMV-seropositive. CDR3 residues: CASSLVGGRATEAFF. CDR3 coding DNA: TGTGCCAGCAGCTTAGTTGGAGGACGGGCCACTGAAGCTTTCTTT.